The 15 T cell receptor beta chains presented below share a single source sample, sequenced in a study of blood T cell repertoires in COVID-19. Profiled with immunoSEQ multiplex PCR; TCRdb holds only in-frame clones, not every one. The sample yields roughly 250,000 clones, roughly 86% seen once. The sample consisted of PBMCs or T cells enriched from blood (not recorded which). The receptors shown here come from a woman aged 30 to 39 with acute COVID-19.

This clone appeared a single time. This chain uses TRBV4-3 with TRBJ2-1; 7 bases are shared with TRBD2. Germline CDR1 reads LGHNA; CDR2 reads YSLEER. V lost 3 bases, J lost 6 bases, and 8 bases stayed unmatched. CDR3 size: 15 residues. DNA for the CDR3: TGCGCCAGCAGCCATCTGCGGGGGTCAGGCAATGAGCAGTTCTTC. This codes for CASSHLRGSGNEQFF.

This clone is a singleton in its sample. CDR3 region: CATSRDEDRLNYGYTF. CDR3 sequence (DNA): TGTGCCACCAGCAGAGATGAGGACAGGCTGAACTATGGCTACACCTTC. The chain has TRBV15 and TRBJ1-2; 7 bases align to TRBD1. Germline CDR1 and CDR2: LNHNV and YYDKDF (reference sequence). The length of the CDR3 is 16 residues. The trim removed 0 bases at V and 2 bases at J, leaving 6 bases unmatched.

The chain has TRBV19 and TRBJ1-1, with D perhaps matching TRBD1 (6 bases). Germline CDR1 LNHDA, CDR2 SQIVND (reference sequence). V lost 0 bases to trimming and J lost 8 bases, with 13 bases between them. The CDR3 contains 14 residues. CDR3 sequence reads: CASSIEKPGTEAFF. CDR3 DNA sequence: TGTGCCAGTAGTATAGAGAAACCCGGGACAGAAGCTTTCTTT.

This rearrangement joins TRBV6-5 to TRBJ2-2; 11 bases fit TRBD1. The CDR3 extends over 14 amino acids. The germline CDR1 and CDR2 sequences are MNHEY and SVGAGI. Trimming at V came to 11 bases and at J to 3 bases, leaving 5 bases not matched to a gene. CDR3 nucleotides: TGTGCCGCAGGGGACAGGGGGGACACCGGGGAGCTGTTTTTT. It specifies CAAGDRGDTGELFF.

The chain joins TRBV3-1 (or the pseudogene TRBV3-2) to TRBJ2-5, with D possibly matching TRBD2 (7 bases). V was clipped by 7 bases and J by 4 bases, with 13 bases between them. The length of the CDR3 is 13 residues. Per germline, CDR1 LGHDT and CDR2 YNNKEL (reference sequence). The CDR3 region is CASNPRGLETQYF. The CDR3 DNA reads TGTGCCAGCAACCCGCGGGGGCTAGAGACCCAGTACTTC.

The chain combines TRBV4-3 with TRBJ1-3, with D unclear. CDR1 and CDR2 (germline): LGHNA, YSLEER. V lost 0 bases and J lost 8, with 11 bases in between. CDR3 length equals 14 residues. CDR3 DNA sequence: TGCGCCAGCAGCCAAGAACGAGAGGTGTACACCATATATTTT. Protein: CASSQEREVYTIYF.

The chain carries TRBV2 and TRBJ1-5, with D unresolved. V was clipped by 3 bases and J by 2 bases, with 11 bases between them. The germline V gene has CDR1 SNHLY and CDR2 FYNNEI. CDR3 size: 15 residues. The CDR3 spells CASSDSSFGNQPQHF. In DNA, the CDR3 is TGTGCCAGCAGTGATTCCTCTTTCGGCAATCAGCCCCAGCATTTT.

The chain combines TRBV3-1 (or the pseudogene TRBV3-2) with TRBJ1-2; D may be TRBD1 (5 bases). The V end lost 4 bases, the J end lost 2 bases, and 14 bases lay between the germline ends. Looked up from germline, CDR1 is LGHDT and CDR2 is YNNKEL (reference sequence). There are 15 residues in the CDR3. The CDR3 DNA follows: TGTGCCAGCAGCCCCCGTTCCAGACAGAACTATGGCTACACCTTC. Translating gives CASSPRSRQNYGYTF.

The CDR3 sequence: CASSLFDRSVTDTQYF. The DNA for the CDR3 is TGTGCCAGCAGCTTATTCGACAGATCTGTCACAGATACGCAGTATTTT. The rearrangement uses TRBV11-1 and TRBJ2-3; D possibly corresponds to TRBD1 (5 bases). This CDR3 comprises 16 residues. The germline V gene encodes CDR1 SGHAT and CDR2 FQDESV (reference sequence). The V and J ends lost 2 bases and 2 bases respectively, with 14 bases between them.

The chain has TRBV25-1 and TRBJ1-1; D is unresolved. V was shortened by 1 base and J by 3 bases, with 3 bases between the two germline ends. Germline CDR1 MGHDK, CDR2 SYGVNS. This CDR3 has 12 residues. The CDR3 spells CASSESYTEAFF. In DNA form, the CDR3 reads TGTGCCAGCAGTGAATCGTACACTGAAGCTTTCTTT.

This chain joins TRBV19 and TRBJ1-1, with 8 nucleotides matching TRBD1. V gave up 10 bases and J gave up 7 bases; unmatched junction bases: 8. Germline lookup yields CDR1 LNHDA and CDR2 SQIVND (reference sequence). CDR3 length: 12 amino acids. This chain's CDR3 is CATVTGGREAFF. CDR3 bases: TGTGCCACCGTAACAGGGGGACGTGAAGCTTTCTTT.

The chain joins TRBV7-9 to TRBJ2-7; D perhaps matches TRBD1 (6 bases). Trimming removed 5 bases at V and 0 bases at J, with 11 bases between. There are 14 residues in the CDR3. CDR1 and CDR2 from the germline V gene are SEHNR and FQNEAQ (reference sequence). CDR3 amino acids: CASSLQDSSYEQYF. Here the CDR3 DNA reads TGTGCCAGCAGCCTACAGGACAGCTCCTACGAGCAGTACTTC.

The chain carries TRBV11-2 and TRBJ1-6, with D maybe TRBD1 (5 bases). This CDR3 contains 15 residues. Trimming pared 0 bases from V and 7 bases from J, leaving 10 bases between. Per germline, CDR1 SGHAT and CDR2 FQNNGV. DNA of the CDR3: TGTGCCAGCAGCTTAGATCCGGGGGGGAATTCACCCCTCCACTTT. It translates to CASSLDPGGNSPLHF.

A few counts support this clone. V and J are TRBV9 and TRBJ2-7; 7 nucleotides match TRBD1. V was clipped by 0 bases and J by 1 base; unmatched bases: 4. CDR1 and CDR2 (germline): SGDLS, YYNGEE. The CDR3 contains 15 residues. The CDR3 bases are TGTGCCAGCAGCGTAGCAGGGGGAGCATCCTACGAGCAGTACTTC. It is translated as CASSVAGGASYEQYF.

V is TRBV5-1 and J is TRBJ2-1; 12 nucleotides agree with TRBD2. In germline, CDR1 is SGHRS, CDR2 YFSETQ. Trimming removed 4 bases from V and 8 bases from J; junction bases left unmatched: 13. CDR3 size: 17 residues. The CDR3 is CASSPGGSGLAGHEQFF. The CDR3, as DNA: TGCGCCAGCAGCCCCGGAGGGTCGGGACTAGCGGGTCATGAGCAGTTCTTC.